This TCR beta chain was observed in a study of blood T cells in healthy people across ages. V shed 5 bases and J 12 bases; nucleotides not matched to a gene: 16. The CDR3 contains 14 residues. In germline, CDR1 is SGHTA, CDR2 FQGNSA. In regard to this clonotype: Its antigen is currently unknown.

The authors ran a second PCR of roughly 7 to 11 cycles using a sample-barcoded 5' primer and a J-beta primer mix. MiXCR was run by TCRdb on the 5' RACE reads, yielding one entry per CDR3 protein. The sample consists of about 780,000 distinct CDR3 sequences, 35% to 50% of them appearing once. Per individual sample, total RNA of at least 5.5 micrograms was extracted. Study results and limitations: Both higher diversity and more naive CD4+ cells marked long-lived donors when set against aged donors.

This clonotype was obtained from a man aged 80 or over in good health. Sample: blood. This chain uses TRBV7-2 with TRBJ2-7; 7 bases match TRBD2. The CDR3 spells CASSPDPGLPSRYF. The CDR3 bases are TGTGCCAGCAGCCCTGACCCGGGACTACCCTCGCGGTACTTC.